This entry features one T cell receptor beta chain sequence. This sample was taken from a study of blood T cell repertoires in COVID-19. Study summary: Sites in the United States, Italy and Spain provided acute and convalescent COVID-19 samples. T cells, B-cell-depleted T cells, or PBMCs supplied cDNA or gDNA.

In the original processing: Reference gene primer amplification in the assay estimated nucleated cell counts. The method was immunoSEQ multiplex PCR; TCRdb's version includes in-frame clones alone and lacks a portion of them. The V and J calls and the clone size are those of that table, but D and trimming were determined from the DNA. The repertoire includes around 260,000 clones, approximately 86% of them detected once, and nearly 2% sits in the top ten. The length of the CDR3 is 16 residues. Germline CDR1 reads SGHTA; CDR2 reads FQGNSA. Deletions cut 1 base from V and 0 bases from J, with 10 bases between.

The chain couples TRBV7-2 to TRBJ1-3; D not resolved. Sequencing input: peripheral blood. This sequence originates from a man aged 25-45 years with active or convalescent COVID-19. The CDR3 DNA sequence: TGTGCCAGCAGCTTAGATCTGGGGAGCTCTGGAAACACCATATATTTT. Protein product: CASSLDLGSSGNTIYF.